The sequence of this T cell receptor (beta chain) was determined in a study of vaccination and CD4 T cells after COVID-19. On the study more broadly: Median draw time for post-COVID samples was more than 80 days post-diagnosis (range 35 to 161). The authors used overlapping spike peptides from SARS-CoV-2, HCoV-NL63, HCoV-OC43 and HCoV-229E to stimulate cells. Every culture used as a control got a CEFX pool, an HIV-1 Nef pool, or no peptide.

This clonotype has just a few counts. Its antigen is not identified. The study sequenced cultured CD4+ T cell DNA using the Oncomine TCR Beta short-read assay. Using the QIAamp micro DNA kit, genomic DNA was extracted from the CD4+ T cells that had been cultured. MiXCR was run by TCRdb on the PCR reads, yielding one entry per CDR3 protein. The sample yields around 15,000 distinct CDR3 sequences, approximately 48% seen once. The V end lost 3 bases, the J end lost 2 bases, and 7 bases lay between the germline ends. Germline V lookup: CDR1 SEHNR, CDR2 FQNEAQ (reference sequence). This CDR3 region has 13 residues. Time point defined: late sampling 161 to 241 days after vaccination in a few convalescent patients. This sample's treatment: roughly ten-day PBMC culture with coronavirus spike peptide pools or control peptides (ViraFEST assay).

Sequenced material: CD4+ T cells from blood, cultured in vitro, taken about 7 months after SARS-CoV-2 vaccination. The origin of this receptor is a human donor who had recovered from COVID-19. The chain is built from TRBV7-9 and TRBJ2-5; D ambiguous. The CDR3 DNA sequence: TGTGCCAGCAGCTTGGACCATCAAGAGACCCAGTACTTC. Protein sequence: CASSLDHQETQYF. The full variable domain, with the rest looked up from reference TRBV7-9 and TRBJ2-5, is DTGVSQNPRHKITKRGQNVTFRCDPISEHNRLYWYRQTLGQGPEFLTYFQNEAQLEKSRLLSDRFSAERPKGSFSTLEIQRTEQGDSAMYLCASSLDHQETQYFGPGTRLLVL.